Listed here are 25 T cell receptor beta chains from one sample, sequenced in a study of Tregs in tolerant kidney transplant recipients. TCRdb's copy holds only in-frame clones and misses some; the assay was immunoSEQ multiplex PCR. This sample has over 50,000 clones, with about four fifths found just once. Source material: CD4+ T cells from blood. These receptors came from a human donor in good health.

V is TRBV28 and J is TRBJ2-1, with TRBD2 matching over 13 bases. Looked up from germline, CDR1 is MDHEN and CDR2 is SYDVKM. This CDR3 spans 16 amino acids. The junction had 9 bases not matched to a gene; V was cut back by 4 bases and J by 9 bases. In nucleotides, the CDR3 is TGTGCCAGCAGTTCTCGGACTAGCGGGAGAATAGGTGAGCAGTTCTTC. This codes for CASSSRTSGRIGEQFF.

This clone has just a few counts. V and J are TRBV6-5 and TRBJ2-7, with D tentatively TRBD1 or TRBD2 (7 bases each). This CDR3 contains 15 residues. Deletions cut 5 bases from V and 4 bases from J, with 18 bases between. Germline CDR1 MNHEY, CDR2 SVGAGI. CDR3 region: CASSPGGGQSYEQYF. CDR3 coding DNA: TGTGCCAGCAGTCCAGGGGGGGGACAATCATACGAGCAGTACTTC.

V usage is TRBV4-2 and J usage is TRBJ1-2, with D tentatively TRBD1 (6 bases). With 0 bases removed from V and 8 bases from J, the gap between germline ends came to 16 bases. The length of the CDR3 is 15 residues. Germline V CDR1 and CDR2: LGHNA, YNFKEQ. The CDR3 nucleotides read TGTGCCAGCAGCCAAGACCTTCGGACAGTCTACGGCTACACCTTC. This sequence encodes CASSQDLRTVYGYTF.

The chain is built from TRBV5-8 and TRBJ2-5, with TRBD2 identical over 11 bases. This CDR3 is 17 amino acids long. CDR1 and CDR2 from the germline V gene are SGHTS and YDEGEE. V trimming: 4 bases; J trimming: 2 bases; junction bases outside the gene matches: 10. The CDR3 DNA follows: TGTGCCAGCAGCCCTGCTGGGACTAGCGGCGGTCAAGAGACCCAGTACTTC. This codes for CASSPAGTSGGQETQYF.

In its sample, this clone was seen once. CDR3 loop: CAGARGYNEQFF. The CDR3 DNA follows: TGTGCAGGGGCTAGAGGTTACAATGAGCAGTTCTTC. V and J are TRBV2 and TRBJ2-1, with D possibly TRBD1 on 5 matching bases. Germline V lookup: CDR1 SNHLY, CDR2 FYNNEI. The CDR3 totals 12 residues. Full variable domain (missing parts from reference TRBV2 and TRBJ2-1): EPEVTQTPSHQVTQMGQEVILRCVPISNHLYFYWYRQILGQKVEFLVSFYNNEISEKSEIFDDQFSVERPDGSNFTLKIRSTKLEDSAMYFCAGARGYNEQFFGPGTRLTVL.

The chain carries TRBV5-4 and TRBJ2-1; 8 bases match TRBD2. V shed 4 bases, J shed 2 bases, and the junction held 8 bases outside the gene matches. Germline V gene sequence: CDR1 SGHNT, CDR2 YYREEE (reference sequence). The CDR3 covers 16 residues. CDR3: CASSPGGGQTYNEQFF. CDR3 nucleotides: TGTGCCAGCAGCCCCGGGGGGGGGCAGACCTACAATGAGCAGTTCTTC.

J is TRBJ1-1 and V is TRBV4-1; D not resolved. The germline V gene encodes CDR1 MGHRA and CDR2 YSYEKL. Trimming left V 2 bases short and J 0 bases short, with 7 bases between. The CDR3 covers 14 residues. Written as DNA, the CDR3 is TGCGCCAGCAGCCAATTAACAGTGAACACTGAAGCTTTCTTT. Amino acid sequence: CASSQLTVNTEAFF.

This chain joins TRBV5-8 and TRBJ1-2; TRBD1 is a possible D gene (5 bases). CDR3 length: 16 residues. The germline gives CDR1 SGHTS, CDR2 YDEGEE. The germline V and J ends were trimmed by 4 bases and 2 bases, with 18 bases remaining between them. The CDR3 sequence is CASSRRTGQRNYGYTF. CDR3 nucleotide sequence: TGTGCCAGCAGCCGACGAACCGGACAACGAAACTATGGCTACACCTTC.

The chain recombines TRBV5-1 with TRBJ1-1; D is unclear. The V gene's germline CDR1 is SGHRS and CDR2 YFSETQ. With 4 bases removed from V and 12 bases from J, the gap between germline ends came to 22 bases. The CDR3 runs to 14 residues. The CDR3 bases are TGCGCCAGCAGCCGACCCGGGCCATCCTATGAGTCTTTCTTT. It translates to CASSRPGPSYESFF.

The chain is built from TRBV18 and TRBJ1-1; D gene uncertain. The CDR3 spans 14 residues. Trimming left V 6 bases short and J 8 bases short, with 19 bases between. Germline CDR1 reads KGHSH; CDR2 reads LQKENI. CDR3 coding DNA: TGTGCCAGCTCTACCTTCGGCAGCAGAGAGGAAGCTTTCTTT. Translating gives CASSTFGSREEAFF. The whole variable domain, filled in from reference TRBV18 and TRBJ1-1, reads NAGVMQNPRHLVRRRGQEARLRCSPMKGHSHVYWYRQLPEEGLKFMVYLQKENIIDESGMPKERFSAEFPKEGPSILRIQQVVRGDSAAYFCASSTFGSREEAFFGQGTRLTVV.

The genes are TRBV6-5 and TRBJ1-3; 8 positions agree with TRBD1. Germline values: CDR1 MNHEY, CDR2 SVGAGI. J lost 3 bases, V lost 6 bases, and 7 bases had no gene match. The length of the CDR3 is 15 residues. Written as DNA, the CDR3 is TGTGCCAGCAGCCGGACAGGGAACTTTGGAAACACCATATATTTT. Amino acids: CASSRTGNFGNTIYF.

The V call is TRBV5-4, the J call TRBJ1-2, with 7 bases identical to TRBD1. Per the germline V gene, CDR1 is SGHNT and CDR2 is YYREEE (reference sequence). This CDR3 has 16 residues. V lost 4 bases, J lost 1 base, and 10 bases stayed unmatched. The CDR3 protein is CASSGGGQDYNYGYTF. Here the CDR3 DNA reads TGTGCCAGCAGCGGCGGAGGACAGGATTATAACTATGGCTACACCTTC.

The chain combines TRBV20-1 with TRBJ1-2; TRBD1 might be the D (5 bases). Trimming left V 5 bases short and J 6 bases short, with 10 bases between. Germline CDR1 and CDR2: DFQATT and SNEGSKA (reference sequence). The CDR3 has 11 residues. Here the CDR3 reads CSARTDNGYTF. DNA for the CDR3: TGCAGTGCTCGAACGGACAATGGCTACACCTTC.

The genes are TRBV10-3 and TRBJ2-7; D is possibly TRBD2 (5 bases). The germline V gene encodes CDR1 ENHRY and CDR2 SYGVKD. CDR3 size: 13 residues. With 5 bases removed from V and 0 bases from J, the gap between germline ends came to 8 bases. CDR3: CAISPGISYEQYF. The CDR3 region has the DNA TGTGCCATCAGTCCCGGGATCTCCTACGAGCAGTACTTC.

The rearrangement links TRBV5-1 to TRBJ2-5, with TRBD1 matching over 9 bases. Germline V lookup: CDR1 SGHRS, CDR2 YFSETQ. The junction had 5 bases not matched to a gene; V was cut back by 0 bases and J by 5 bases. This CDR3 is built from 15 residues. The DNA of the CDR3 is TGCGCCAGCAGCTTGGCTGGGACAGGGCTTGAGACCCAGTACTTC. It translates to CASSLAGTGLETQYF.

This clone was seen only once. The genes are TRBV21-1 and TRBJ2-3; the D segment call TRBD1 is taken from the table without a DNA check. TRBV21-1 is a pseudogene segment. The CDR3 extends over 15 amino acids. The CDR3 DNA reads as TGTGCCAGCAGCAAAGTCCGGGACATCACAGATACGCAGTATTTT. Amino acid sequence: CASSKVRDITDTQYF.

The CDR3 protein is CASSPRTGAGGPVPHEQYF. CDR3 in DNA: TGTGCCAGCAGCCCCAGGACCGGAGCGGGGGGCCCGGTTCCCCACGAGCAGTACTTC. The rearrangement links TRBV7-2 to TRBJ2-7; TRBD2 aligns across 9 bases. The CDR3 has 19 amino acids. V was pared by 5 bases and J by 5 bases, with 22 bases of the junction left unmatched. Germline values: CDR1 SGHTA, CDR2 FQGNSA.

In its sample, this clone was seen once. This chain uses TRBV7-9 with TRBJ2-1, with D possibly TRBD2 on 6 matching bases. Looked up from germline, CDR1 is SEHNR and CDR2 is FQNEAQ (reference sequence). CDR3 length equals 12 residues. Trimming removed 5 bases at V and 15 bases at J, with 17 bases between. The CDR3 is CASSPINSGRFF. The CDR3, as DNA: TGTGCCAGCAGCCCTATCAATAGCGGCCGGTTCTTC.

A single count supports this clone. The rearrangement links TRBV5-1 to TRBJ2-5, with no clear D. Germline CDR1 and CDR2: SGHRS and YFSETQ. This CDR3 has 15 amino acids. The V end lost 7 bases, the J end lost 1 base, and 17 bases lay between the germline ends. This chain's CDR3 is CASAPPTQFQETQYF. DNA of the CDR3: TGCGCCAGCGCCCCCCCCACACAATTCCAAGAGACCCAGTACTTC.

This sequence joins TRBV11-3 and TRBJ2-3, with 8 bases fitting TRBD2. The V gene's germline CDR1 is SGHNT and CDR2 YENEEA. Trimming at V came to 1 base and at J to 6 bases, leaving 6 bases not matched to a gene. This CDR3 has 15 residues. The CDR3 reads CASSLGAGVGDTQYF. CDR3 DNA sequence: TGTGCCAGCAGCTTAGGAGCGGGAGTTGGGGATACGCAGTATTTT.

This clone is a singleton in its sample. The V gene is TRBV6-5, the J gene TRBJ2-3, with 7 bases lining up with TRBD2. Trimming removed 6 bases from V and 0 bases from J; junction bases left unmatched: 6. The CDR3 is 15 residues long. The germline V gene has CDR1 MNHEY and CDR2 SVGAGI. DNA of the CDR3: TGTGCCAGCAGGAGATTTAGCGGGAGCACAGATACGCAGTATTTT. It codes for CASRRFSGSTDTQYF.

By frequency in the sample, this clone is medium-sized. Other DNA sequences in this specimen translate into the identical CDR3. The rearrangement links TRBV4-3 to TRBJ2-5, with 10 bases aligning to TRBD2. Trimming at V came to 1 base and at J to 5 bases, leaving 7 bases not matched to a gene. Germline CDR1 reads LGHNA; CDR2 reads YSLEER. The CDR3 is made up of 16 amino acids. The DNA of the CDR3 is TGCGCCAGCAGCCAAGGACAAGCGGGAGGGAAGGAGACCCAGTACTTC. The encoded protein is CASSQGQAGGKETQYF.

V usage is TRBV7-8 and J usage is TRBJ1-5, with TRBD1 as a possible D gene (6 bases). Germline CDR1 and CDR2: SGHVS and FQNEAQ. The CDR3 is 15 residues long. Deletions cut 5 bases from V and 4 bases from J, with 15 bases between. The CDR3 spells CASSRLGGGNQPQHF. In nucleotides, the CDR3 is TGTGCCAGCAGCCGCCTAGGAGGGGGGAATCAGCCCCAGCATTTT. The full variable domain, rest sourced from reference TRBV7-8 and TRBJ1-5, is GAGVSQSPRYKVAKRGQDVALRCDPISGHVSLFWYQQALGQGPEFLTYFQNEAQLDKSGLPSDRFFAERPEGSVSTLKIQRTQQEDSAVYLCASSRLGGGNQPQHFGDGTRLSIL.

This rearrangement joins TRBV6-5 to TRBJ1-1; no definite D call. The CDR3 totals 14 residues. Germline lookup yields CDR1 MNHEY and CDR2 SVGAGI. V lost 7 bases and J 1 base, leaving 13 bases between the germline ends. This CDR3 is CASTRSYRNTEAFF. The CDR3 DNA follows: TGTGCCAGCACCCGATCTTACAGGAACACTGAAGCTTTCTTT.

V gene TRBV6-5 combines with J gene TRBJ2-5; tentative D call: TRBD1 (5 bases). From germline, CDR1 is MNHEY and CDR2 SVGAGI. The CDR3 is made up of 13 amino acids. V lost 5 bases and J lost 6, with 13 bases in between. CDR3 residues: CASSIGQGKTQYF. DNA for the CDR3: TGTGCCAGCAGTATCGGCCAGGGAAAGACCCAGTACTTC.